This T cell receptor beta chain emerged from a study of cytomegalovirus exposure and HLA in healthy donors. Background on the study: Both the roughly 120 validation repertoires and the 600 to 700 first-cohort repertoires used the same platform, as reported by a later analysis. General study findings and limits: In vitro checks showed that a few CMV-associated chains really do target CMV antigens. The study designated 150 or so TCR beta chains cytomegalovirus-associated. Most TCR sequences proved rare, with some public TCRs found in many donors.

Concerning this clone: The target antigen is unknown.

Profiling relied on immunoSEQ multiplex PCR, and the TCRdb table lists in-frame clones only, not all of them. This sample has some 85,000 clones; approximately 96% occur once, and the top ten carry approximately 1.3%. The germline V and J ends were trimmed by 1 base and 10 bases, with 17 bases remaining between them. The CDR3 sequence is 15 residues long. Germline-derived CDR1 and CDR2 are PRHDT and FYEKMQ (reference sequence). What was sequenced was PBMCs. The receptor was isolated from a woman under 30 in good health and CMV-seronegative. V usage is TRBV13 and J usage is TRBJ2-1, with D possibly TRBD2 on 6 matching bases. The CDR3: CASSLATVGAGEQFF. Here the CDR3 DNA reads TGTGCCAGCAGCTTAGCGACCGTAGGGGCGGGGGAGCAGTTCTTC.